This T cell receptor beta chain appears in the sequencing data of a study of blood T cell repertoires in COVID-19. Turning to the study itself: Samples came from the United States, Italy and Spain, spanning acute and convalescent COVID-19. T cells, B-cell-depleted T cells, or PBMCs provided the cDNA or gDNA that served as material.

Per the authors' pipeline: Estimated nucleated cell counts came from reference gene primer amplification. Sequencing was performed with immunoSEQ multiplex PCR; in TCRdb, only in-frame clones are kept and a portion is missing. That table is the source of V, J and clone size, and D and trimming were worked out from the DNA. Of 120,000 to 150,000 clones in the sample, 84% were seen once. This CDR3 comprises 16 residues. Germline CDR1 is MNHEY and CDR2 is SMNVEV (reference sequence). V was trimmed by 3 bases and J by 1 base, leaving 15 bases between them. Material for sequencing was peripheral blood. The chain is built from TRBV27 and TRBJ1-1; D perhaps matches TRBD1 (5 bases). This receptor was obtained from a human donor in a cohort sampled during active COVID-19. CDR3 region: CASSFRPGRGNTEAFF. The DNA for the CDR3 is TGTGCCAGCAGTTTCCGGCCCGGGAGGGGGAACACTGAAGCTTTCTTT.